What follows describes a single T cell receptor beta chain. The read finishes 3 residues shy of the CDR3 end, and the germline J gene is used to complete it. The data were taken from a study of T cells in women clearing cervical HPV infection. Between the trimmed V and J ends, which lost 4 bases and 2 bases, there was a span of 7 bases. The CDR3 loop spans 13 amino acids. The V gene's germline CDR1 is WNHNN and CDR2 SYGVQD (reference sequence). Clones were sequenced by immunoSEQ multiplex PCR, and TCRdb holds only the in-frame ones, with some missing. The table for this sample gives about 30,000 clones.

The sequence came from a woman between 18 and 70 years old with a cervical HPV16 infection that either progressed to CIN3+ or cleared (not recorded which). The rearrangement uses TRBV10-1 and TRBJ2-3, with D possibly matching TRBD1 (6 bases). Sequenced sample: blood buffy coat. The sequenced part of the CDR3 DNA is TGCGCCAGCAGTGGACAGGTCACAGATACG. Translating gives CASSGQVTDT. The CDR3, in full, reads CASSGQVTDTQYF.